This TCR beta chain is from a study of cytomegalovirus exposure and HLA in healthy donors. At the time of sampling, donors were nominally healthy, though unrecorded immune exposures were likely. Overall study results and limits: Reported findings show TCR beta sequences accurately forecast HLA-A and HLA-B alleles in most subjects.

The CDR3 spans 15 residues. CDR1 is LGHNA, CDR2 YSLEER, per germline. V lost 0 bases and J 3 bases, leaving 12 bases between the germline ends. PCR involved 60 Vbeta and 13 Jbeta primers. Clones were read by immunoSEQ multiplex PCR, and TCRdb kept only the in-frame ones, dropping some. This sample has about 140,000 clones; roughly 72% occur once, and the top ten carry 2.1%. With regard to this clone: Its antigen is not known.

The V and J genes are TRBV4-3 and TRBJ2-7; no reliable D call. This clonotype was sampled from a man in his forties in good health and CMV-seronegative. The sequenced material came from PBMCs. Written as DNA, the CDR3 is TGCGCCAGCAGCCAAGATAGTGCCCGCGACTACGAGCAGTACTTC. Protein: CASSQDSARDYEQYF.